This T cell receptor beta chain is drawn from a study of blood T cell repertoires in COVID-19. Study summary: Sites in the United States, Italy and Spain provided acute and convalescent COVID-19 samples. The cDNA or gDNA used as material had been derived from T cells, B-cell-depleted T cells, or PBMCs.

J lost 4 bases, V lost 3 bases, and 6 bases had no gene match. Germline V gene data show CDR1 as SGHDT and CDR2 as YYEEEE. This CDR3 region has 16 residues. Authors' analysis steps: Reference gene primer amplification gave estimated nucleated cell counts. Produced via immunoSEQ multiplex PCR; TCRdb's table is partial and in-frame only. V and J calls and clone size are as listed in that table; D and trimming were resolved from the DNA. The sample lists just over 150,000 clones, less than 90% occurring once. This TCR came from a woman aged 70-85 years with acute or convalescent COVID-19. V is TRBV5-6 and J is TRBJ2-2; TRBD1 matches at 10 bases. Source material: peripheral blood. This CDR3 reads CASSSTGTGVTGELFF. CDR3 DNA sequence: TGTGCCAGCAGCTCAACCGGGACAGGGGTCACCGGGGAGCTGTTTTTT.